This paragraph reports one T cell receptor (beta chain). These data originate in a study of blood T cell repertoires in COVID-19. Sequencing was performed with immunoSEQ multiplex PCR; in TCRdb, only in-frame clones are kept and a portion is missing. This table has 200,000 to 250,000 clones, around 90% appearing once. Participants were aged roughly 18 to 90 years, lived in over 20 US areas, and enrolled virtually. Cohort allocation depended upon clinical history that participants reported. The source is a woman aged 18-30 years who had recovered from COVID-19. Material for sequencing was PBMCs or T cells enriched from blood (not recorded which).

CDR3 in DNA: TGTGCCAGCAGTTTCCTAGGACTAGCGGGAGGAGGAGATACGCAGTATTTT. Its translation is CASSFLGLAGGGDTQYF. V is TRBV28 and J is TRBJ2-3, with 14 positions matching TRBD2. CDR1 and CDR2 (germline): MDHEN, SYDVKM. The CDR3 sequence is 17 residues long. V gave up 3 bases and J gave up 5 bases; unmatched junction bases: 7.